The entry that follows covers one TCR beta chain sequence. These data come from a study of cytomegalovirus exposure and HLA in healthy donors. Germline V gene data show CDR1 as MDHEN and CDR2 as SYDVKM. The trim removed 1 base at V and 10 bases at J, leaving 7 bases unmatched. The CDR3 covers 15 residues. The PCR was carried out with 60 Vbeta primers and 13 Jbeta primers. Here immunoSEQ multiplex PCR was the method, and the copy in TCRdb shows in-frame clones only, minus some. The sample lists 75,000 to 80,000 clones; around four fifths were seen once. Sequencing was done on a sample of PBMCs. The chain uses TRBV28 and TRBJ1-6, with TRBD1 matching 7 bases. This receptor was taken from a woman aged 40 to 50 in good health and CMV-seropositive. For the CDR3, the DNA is TGTGCCAGCAGTTTATCAGCAGGGGGAAAGTCACCCCTCCACTTT. The encoded protein is CASSLSAGGKSPLHF.